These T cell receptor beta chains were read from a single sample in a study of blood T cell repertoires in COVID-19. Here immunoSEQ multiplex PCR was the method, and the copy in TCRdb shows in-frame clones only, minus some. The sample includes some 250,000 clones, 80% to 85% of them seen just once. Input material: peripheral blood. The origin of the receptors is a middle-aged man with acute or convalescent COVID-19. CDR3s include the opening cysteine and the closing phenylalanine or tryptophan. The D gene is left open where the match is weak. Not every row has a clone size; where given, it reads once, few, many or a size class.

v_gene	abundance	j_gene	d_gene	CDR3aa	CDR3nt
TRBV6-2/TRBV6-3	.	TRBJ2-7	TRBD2	CASSWPAGREGVSQIYEQYF	TGTGCCAGCAGTTGGCCCGCCGGGAGGGAGGGGGTGTCTCAGATCTACGAGCAGTACTTC
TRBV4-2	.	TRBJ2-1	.	CASSQDFQNYNEQFF	TGTGCCAGCAGCCAAGATTTCCAGAACTACAATGAGCAGTTCTTC
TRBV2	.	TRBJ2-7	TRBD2	CASEVVAGGGYEQYF	TGTGCCAGCGAGGTTGTAGCGGGAGGGGGATACGAGCAGTACTTC
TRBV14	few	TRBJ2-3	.	CASSQKRASWDTQYF	TGTGCCAGCAGCCAGAAGCGGGCATCATGGGATACGCAGTATTTT
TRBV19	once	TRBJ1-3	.	CASSILGHQSGNTIYF	TGTGCCAGTAGTATTCTGGGCCATCAGTCTGGAAACACCATATATTTT
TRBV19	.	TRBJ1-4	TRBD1	CASSTRTGNVEKLFF	TGTGCCAGTAGTACCCGGACAGGGAACGTCGAAAAACTGTTTTTT
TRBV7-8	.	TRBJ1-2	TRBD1	CASSSPVDRDKGYTF	TGTGCCAGCAGCTCCCCCGTAGACAGGGATAAAGGCTACACCTTC
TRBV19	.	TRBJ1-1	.	CASRRDLNEAFF	TGTGCCAGTAGACGGGATTTGAATGAAGCTTTCTTT
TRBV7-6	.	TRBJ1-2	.	CASSSGLWQGNGYTF	TGTGCCAGCAGCTCCGGCTTGTGGCAGGGAAATGGCTACACCTTC
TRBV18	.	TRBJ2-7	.	CASSPLSYEQYF	TGTGCCAGCTCACCCCTCTCCTACGAGCAGTACTTC
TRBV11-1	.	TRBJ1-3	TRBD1	CASSLPTGFGNTIYF	TGTGCCAGCAGCTTACCGACAGGGTTCGGAAACACCATATATTTT
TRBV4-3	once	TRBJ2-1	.	CASSRLLRGRGGEQFF	TGCGCCAGCAGCCGGTTACTAAGGGGGAGGGGGGGTGAGCAGTTCTTC